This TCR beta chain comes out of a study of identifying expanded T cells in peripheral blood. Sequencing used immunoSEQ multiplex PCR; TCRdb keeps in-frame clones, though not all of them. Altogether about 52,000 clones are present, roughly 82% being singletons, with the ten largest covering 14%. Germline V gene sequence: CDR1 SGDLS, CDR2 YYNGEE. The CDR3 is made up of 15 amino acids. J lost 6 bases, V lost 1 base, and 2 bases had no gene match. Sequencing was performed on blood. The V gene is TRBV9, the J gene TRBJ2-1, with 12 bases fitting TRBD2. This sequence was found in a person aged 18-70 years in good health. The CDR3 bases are TGTGCCAGCAGCGTAACGGGACTAGCGGGCAATGAGCAGTTCTTC. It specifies CASSVTGLAGNEQFF.